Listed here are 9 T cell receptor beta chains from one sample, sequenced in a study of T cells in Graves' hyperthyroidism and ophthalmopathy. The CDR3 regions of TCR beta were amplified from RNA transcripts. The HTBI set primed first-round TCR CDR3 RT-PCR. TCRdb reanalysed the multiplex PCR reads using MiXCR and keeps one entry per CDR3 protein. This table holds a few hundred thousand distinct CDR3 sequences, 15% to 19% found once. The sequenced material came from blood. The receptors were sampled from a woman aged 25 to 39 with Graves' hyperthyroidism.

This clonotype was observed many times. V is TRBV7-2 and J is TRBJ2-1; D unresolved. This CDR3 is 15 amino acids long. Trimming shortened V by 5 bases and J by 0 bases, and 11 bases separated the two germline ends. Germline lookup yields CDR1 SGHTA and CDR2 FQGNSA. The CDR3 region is CASSKIVVSYNEQFF. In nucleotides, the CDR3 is TGTGCCAGCAGCAAAATAGTGGTCTCCTACAATGAGCAGTTCTTC.

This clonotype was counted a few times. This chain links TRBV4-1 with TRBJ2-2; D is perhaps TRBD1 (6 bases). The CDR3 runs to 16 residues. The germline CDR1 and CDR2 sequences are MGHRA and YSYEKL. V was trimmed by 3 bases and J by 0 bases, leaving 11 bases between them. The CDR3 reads CASSQDSGTNTGELFF. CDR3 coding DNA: TGCGCCAGCAGCCAGGACAGCGGAACGAACACCGGGGAGCTGTTTTTT.

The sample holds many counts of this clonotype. The CDR3 DNA follows: TGTGCCAGCAGCGGAGGGAACGAAGAGACCCAGTACTTC. It translates to CASSGGNEETQYF. The chain combines TRBV12-3 or TRBV12-4 with TRBJ2-5; D might be TRBD2 (6 bases). V gave up 6 bases and J gave up 3 bases, with 11 bases separating them. This CDR3 is built from 13 residues.

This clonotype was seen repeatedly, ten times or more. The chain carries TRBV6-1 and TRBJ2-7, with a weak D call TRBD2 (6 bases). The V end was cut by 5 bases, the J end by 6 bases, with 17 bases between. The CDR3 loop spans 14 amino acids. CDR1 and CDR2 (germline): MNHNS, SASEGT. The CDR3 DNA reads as TGTGCCAGCAGTCCCCGAGGAGGGTATGGCGAGCAGTACTTC. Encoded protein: CASSPRGGYGEQYF.

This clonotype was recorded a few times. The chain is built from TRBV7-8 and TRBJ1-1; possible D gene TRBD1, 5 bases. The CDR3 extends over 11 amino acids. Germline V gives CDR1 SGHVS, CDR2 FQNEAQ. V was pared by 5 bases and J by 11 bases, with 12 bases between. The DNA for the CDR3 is TGTGCCAGCAGCGTGGGACCTCTGGCTTTCTTT. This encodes CASSVGPLAFF. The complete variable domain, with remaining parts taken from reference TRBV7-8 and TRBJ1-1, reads GAGVSQSPRYKVAKRGQDVALRCDPISGHVSLFWYQQALGQGPEFLTYFQNEAQLDKSGLPSDRFFAERPEGSVSTLKIQRTQQEDSAVYLCASSVGPLAFFGQGTRLTVV.

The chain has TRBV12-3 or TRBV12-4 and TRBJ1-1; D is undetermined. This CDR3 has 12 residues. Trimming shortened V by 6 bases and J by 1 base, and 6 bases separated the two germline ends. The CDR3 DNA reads TGTGCCAGCAGACCAGAGAACACTGAAGCTTTCTTT. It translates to CASRPENTEAFF.

CDR3 protein: CASSEFGGNSEQFF. The CDR3 nucleotides are TGTGCCAGCAGTGAATTTGGCGGGAATAGTGAGCAGTTCTTC. The chain uses TRBV6-1 and TRBJ2-1; D is perhaps TRBD2 (6 bases). The length of the CDR3 is 14 residues. Germline-derived CDR1 and CDR2 are MNHNS and SASEGT. V gave up 2 bases and J gave up 9 bases, with 14 bases separating them.

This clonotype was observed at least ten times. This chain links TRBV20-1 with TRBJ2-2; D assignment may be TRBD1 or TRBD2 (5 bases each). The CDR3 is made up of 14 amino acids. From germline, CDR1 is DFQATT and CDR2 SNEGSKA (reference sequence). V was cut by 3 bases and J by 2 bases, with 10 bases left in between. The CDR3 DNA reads TGCAGTGCTAGCGGGACGGTTAACACCGGGGAGCTGTTTTTT. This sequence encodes CSASGTVNTGELFF.

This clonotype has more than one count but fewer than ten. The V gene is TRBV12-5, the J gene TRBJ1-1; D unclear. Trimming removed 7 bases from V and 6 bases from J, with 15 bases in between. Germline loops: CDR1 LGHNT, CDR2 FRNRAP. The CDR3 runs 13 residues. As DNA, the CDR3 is TGTGCTAGTGCCCTCACTATGCGGGCTGAAGCTTTCTTT. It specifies CASALTMRAEAFF.